This passage covers 2 T cell receptor beta chains from one sample sequenced in a study of OX40 agonist ivuxolimab in advanced cancers. The table came from immunoSEQ multiplex PCR; TCRdb's copy has only in-frame clones and leaves some out. The table lists about 98,000 clones, around 92% of them singletons. This specimen consisted of CD4+ or CD8+ T cells sorted from blood, obtained in a trial of the OX40 agonist ivuxolimab. The receptors were sampled from an adult with an advanced solid tumor such as melanoma, head and neck, liver or kidney cancer.

The J gene is TRBJ2-3, the V gene TRBV18; D not resolved. The CDR3 totals 14 residues. Looked up from germline, CDR1 is KGHSH and CDR2 is LQKENI. Trimming pared 1 base from V and 0 bases from J, leaving 5 bases between. The CDR3 reads CASSPRVSTDTQYF. The CDR3 coding sequence is TGTGCCAGCTCACCACGCGTAAGCACAGATACGCAGTATTTT. The whole variable domain, remainder taken from reference TRBV18 and TRBJ2-3, is NAGVMQNPRHLVRRRGQEARLRCSPMKGHSHVYWYRQLPEEGLKFMVYLQKENIIDESGMPKERFSAEFPKEGPSILRIQQVVRGDSAAYFCASSPRVSTDTQYFGPGTRLTVL.

The rearrangement links TRBV9 to TRBJ2-3; D is undetermined. Germline CDR1 SGDLS, CDR2 YYNGEE. Trimming stripped 0 bases from V and 6 bases from J, with 11 bases between. CDR3 length: 14 residues. As DNA, the CDR3 is TGTGCCAGCAGCGTAGTAACGAGCTCCGATACGCAGTATTTT. The encoded protein is CASSVVTSSDTQYF.